This is a list of T cell receptor beta chains from one sample in a study of shared clonotypes between healthy human individuals. Sequenced by immunoSEQ multiplex PCR; TCRdb stores in-frame clones only, minus some. Among 2.5 million or so clones listed, around nine tenths were seen once. Material: naive CD4+ T cells sorted from blood. Source of these receptors: a man between 18 and 29 years old in good health. The CDR3 runs from the conserved cysteine through the conserved F or W. A D gene is named only where the DNA matches it firmly. Where a row states a size, it is once, few, many or the class of an expanded clone; other rows omit it.

cdr3_length	j_call	d_call	v_call	clone_size	cdr3_nt	cdr3_aa
16	TRBJ2-4	.	TRBV18	.	TGTGCCAGCTCAGCAGGGACAAATCTAGCCAAAAACATTCAGTACTTC	CASSAGTNLAKNIQYF
13	TRBJ1-5	.	TRBV19	.	TGTGCCAGTAGTATAGGGGGACTTCAGCCCCAGCATTTT	CASSIGGLQPQHF
15	TRBJ2-1	TRBD2	TRBV5-4	.	TGTGCCAGCAGCCCCGGGACTAGCGACTACAATGAGCAGTTCTTC	CASSPGTSDYNEQFF
12	TRBJ2-3	.	TRBV5-1	.	TGCGCCAGCAGCTTGGGGAAAGATACGCAGTATTTT	CASSLGKDTQYF
12	TRBJ1-2	TRBD1	TRBV10-3	.	TGTGCCGTAAGACAGGGCTTCTATGGCTACACCTTC	CAVRQGFYGYTF
15	TRBJ1-2	TRBD1	TRBV14	.	TGTGCCAGCAGCCCCCGGGACAGGGTACTCTATGGCTACACCTTC	CASSPRDRVLYGYTF
14	TRBJ1-2	TRBD1	TRBV5-4	once	TGTGCCACCTTGGGGGGGACAGTGCACTATGGCTACACCTTC	CATLGGTVHYGYTF
15	TRBJ2-7	.	TRBV6-1	once	TGTGCCAGCCAAGACGGGGGCGCCGGGACCTACGAGCAGTACTTC	CASQDGGAGTYEQYF
14	TRBJ1-6	.	TRBV10-3	.	TGTGCCATCAGATCCGGGGAGAATAATTCACCCCTCCACTTT	CAIRSGENNSPLHF
16	TRBJ2-4	.	TRBV5-1	.	TGCGCCAGCAGCTTGGTTTCAGGGGCGGGCAAAAACATTCAGTACTTC	CASSLVSGAGKNIQYF
12	TRBJ2-3	.	TRBV19	.	TGTGCCAGTAGTATAGCAACAGATACGCAGTATTTT	CASSIATDTQYF
16	TRBJ2-1	TRBD2	TRBV5-1	.	TGCGCCAGCAGCTTGGAGGGACTAGCTAACATATATGAGCAGTTCTTC	CASSLEGLANIYEQFF
15	TRBJ2-5	.	TRBV4-1	.	TGCGCCAGCACTCTGGACTCTTCTACCCAAGAGACCCAGTACTTC	CASTLDSSTQETQYF
16	TRBJ2-2	TRBD2	TRBV4-3	.	TGCGCCAGCAGCCAAGCCCTTAGCGGGGGCACCGGGGAGCTGTTTTTT	CASSQALSGGTGELFF
13	TRBJ1-1	.	TRBV6-5	.	TGTGCCAGCAGTCCAGGCGTGAACACTGAAGCTTTCTTT	CASSPGVNTEAFF
16	TRBJ2-3	TRBD1	TRBV5-1	.	TGCGCCAGCAGCCCCCAAGGACAGGGGGCCGGAGATACGCAGTATTTT	CASSPQGQGAGDTQYF
15	TRBJ2-2	TRBD1	TRBV4-2	.	TGTGCCAGCAGCCCCCGGACAGGGGGCACCGGGGAGCTGTTTTTT	CASSPRTGGTGELFF
14	TRBJ2-7	.	TRBV18	.	TGTGCCAGCTCACCTAGCCGCGGACCATACGAGCAGTACTTC	CASSPSRGPYEQYF
16	TRBJ2-2	TRBD2	TRBV5-1	.	TGCGCCAGCAGTTCTCTAGCGGGGGCCAACACCGGGGAGCTGTTTTTT	CASSSLAGANTGELFF
12	TRBJ2-1	.	TRBV7-9	.	TGTGCCAGCAGCCTACAGGGCAATGAGCAGTTCTTC	CASSLQGNEQFF
11	TRBJ2-1	.	TRBV19	.	TGTGCCAGTAGTCGAACAGGCGATCAGTTCTTC	CASSRTGDQFF
15	TRBJ1-2	.	TRBV28	.	TGTGCCAGCAAAAACCCCTCACAGGGCTATCATGGCTACACCTTC	CASKNPSQGYHGYTF
11	TRBJ2-7	.	TRBV30	.	TGTGCCTGGAGTGACCATATCGAGCAGTACTTC	CAWSDHIEQYF
16	TRBJ1-3	TRBD1	TRBV5-1	.	TGCGCCAGCAGCTTGCTTGACAGGGGGCAAGGAAACACCATATATTTT	CASSLLDRGQGNTIYF
13	TRBJ2-5	TRBD2	TRBV30	once	TGTGCCTGGTCTACCGGGACTAAAGAGACCCAGTACTTC	CAWSTGTKETQYF
15	TRBJ2-2	.	TRBV6-6	.	TGTGCCAGCAGTTACTCTAACGGAAACACCGGGGAGCTGTTTTTT	CASSYSNGNTGELFF
13	TRBJ1-5	.	TRBV15	few	TGTGCCACCGGAGGGCAGGACAATCAGCCCCAGCATTTT	CATGGQDNQPQHF
13	TRBJ2-7	.	TRBV6-1	.	TGTGCCAGCAGTGAATTGGGGCGGGGATTCGGGTACTTC	CASSELGRGFGYF
14	TRBJ2-3	.	TRBV19	.	TGTGCCAGTAGTATAGCAGGAGGGTCAGATACGCAGTATTTT	CASSIAGGSDTQYF
14	TRBJ2-7	TRBD2	TRBV2	.	TGTGCCAGCCGTGGTAGCGGGCGAACCTACGAGCAGTACTTC	CASRGSGRTYEQYF
13	TRBJ2-7	.	TRBV7-6	once	TGTGCCAGCAGCGACCAGGGGCCCTACGAGCAGTACTTC	CASSDQGPYEQYF
15	TRBJ1-1	TRBD1	TRBV4-1	.	TGCGCCAGCAGCCCCGGACAGGGGTACTCCACTGAAGCTTTCTTT	CASSPGQGYSTEAFF
13	TRBJ1-6	.	TRBV30	once	TGTGCCTGGACAGGATCCAATAATTCACCCCTCCACTTT	CAWTGSNNSPLHF
12	TRBJ2-5	.	TRBV30	.	TGTGCCTGGAGGACTACCCAAGAGACCCAGTACTTC	CAWRTTQETQYF
16	TRBJ1-5	.	TRBV16	.	TGTGCCAGCAGCCAAGGGCGGCAAGAGCTCAATCAGCCCCAGCATTTT	CASSQGRQELNQPQHF
13	TRBJ2-7	TRBD1	TRBV19	.	TGTGCCAGTAGTATCGGGACAGGGTTTGAGCAGTACTTC	CASSIGTGFEQYF
14	TRBJ2-5	.	TRBV6-6	.	TGTGCCAGCAGTTACAGATTTTACCAAGAGACCCAGTACTTC	CASSYRFYQETQYF
19	TRBJ2-1	TRBD2	TRBV5-1	.	TGCGCCAGCAGCTCCCTGAGGGGACTAGCGGGAGATTGGCAAAATGAGCAGTTCTTC	CASSSLRGLAGDWQNEQFF
15	TRBJ2-3	.	TRBV6-6	.	TGTGCCAGCAGCCCCCCTCTGGATTCCACAGATACGCAGTATTTT	CASSPPLDSTDTQYF
16	TRBJ1-5	.	TRBV28	.	TGTGCCAGCAGTTTAGGGGCCAGGGGCATGTATCAGCCCCAGCATTTT	CASSLGARGMYQPQHF
14	TRBJ1-2	TRBD1	TRBV28	.	TGTGCCAGCAGGCCGAGGACAGGGTACGAAGGCTACACCTTC	CASRPRTGYEGYTF
14	TRBJ1-1	.	TRBV5-4	.	TGTGCCAGCAGCGGGCCCATCGGTTTGACTGAAGCTTTCTTT	CASSGPIGLTEAFF
15	TRBJ1-5	TRBD1	TRBV19	.	TGTGCCAGTAGACCCGGGACAGGGGACAGTCAGCCCCAGCATTTT	CASRPGTGDSQPQHF
13	TRBJ2-5	.	TRBV5-6	.	TGTGCCAGCAGGTCAGGGAATCAAGAGACCCAGTACTTC	CASRSGNQETQYF
16	TRBJ1-4	.	TRBV30	.	TGTGCCTGGAGTGAAACAGGGCGTTTAACTAATGAAAAACTGTTTTTT	CAWSETGRLTNEKLFF
13	TRBJ2-1	TRBD2	TRBV29-1	.	TGCAGCTGTCGGACTAGCGGGATAAATGAGCAGTTCTTC	CSCRTSGINEQFF